Each of the 23 T cell receptor beta chains below was sequenced from the same sample in a study of spatial heterogeneity in lung cancer. TCRdb analysed the 5' RACE reads with MiXCR anew, one entry per CDR3 protein. The sample gives 60,000 to 85,000 distinct CDR3 sequences, approximately 9% of which show up once; approximately 2% is in the top ten. Described time point: blood at routine non-recurrence follow-up after resection. The input for sequencing was PBMCs, taken at follow-up. These receptors originate from a female donor with early-stage non-small cell lung cancer.

This clonotype occurred a few times. This chain links TRBV3-1 with TRBJ2-5; D might be TRBD1 (7 bases). CDR3 length: 14 amino acids. Germline CDR1 and CDR2: LGHDT and YNNKEL (reference sequence). Trimming left V 1 base short and J 4 bases short, with 10 bases between. CDR3 residues: CASSQGQGGETQYF. The CDR3 DNA reads as TGTGCCAGCAGCCAAGGACAGGGAGGAGAGACCCAGTACTTC.

This clonotype showed up many times. The CDR3 nucleotides are TGCGCCAGCAGCTTGGCTGAGCAGTTCTTC. Residues: CASSLAEQFF. The V and J genes are TRBV5-1 and TRBJ2-1, with D unclear. The CDR3 is 10 residues long. V lost 0 bases and J 9 bases, leaving 1 base between the germline ends. The germline CDR1 and CDR2 sequences are SGHRS and YFSETQ.

This clonotype was counted many times. The rearrangement links TRBV4-2 to TRBJ2-6; D may be TRBD1 (5 bases). Germline V gene lookup returns CDR1 LGHNA and CDR2 YNFKEQ. The CDR3 contains 19 residues. The ends were cut back, 4 bases at V and 0 bases at J, with 19 bases in the middle. CDR3 in amino acids: CASSLRVGSDPSGANVLTF. CDR3 coding DNA: TGTGCCAGCAGCCTCAGGGTTGGGTCTGATCCCTCTGGGGCCAACGTCCTGACTTTC.

This clonotype has just a few counts. The genes are TRBV6-5 and TRBJ2-7; 9 nucleotides line up with TRBD2. CDR3 length: 13 amino acids. V gave up 5 bases and J gave up 7 bases; unmatched junction bases: 6. Germline CDR1 is MNHEY and CDR2 is SVGAGI. Here the CDR3 DNA reads TGTGCCAGCAGTCCACCGGGACTAGCTGAGCAGTACTTC. Its translation: CASSPPGLAEQYF.

This clonotype was detected a few times. The chain joins TRBV7-6 to TRBJ1-1; unclear D gene. The CDR3 runs to 11 residues. V was shortened by 6 bases and J by 7 bases, with 9 bases between the two germline ends. The germline CDR1 and CDR2 sequences are SGHVS and FNYEAQ. CDR3 nucleotides: TGTGCCAGCAGTAAGCTGAGTGAAGCTTTCTTT. Translating gives CASSKLSEAFF.

Ten or more counts support this clonotype. The rearrangement links TRBV27 to TRBJ2-7, with 8 bases identical to TRBD2. Per the germline V gene, CDR1 is MNHEY and CDR2 is SMNVEV (reference sequence). The CDR3 length is 12 residues. V shed 5 bases, J shed 9 bases, and the junction held 6 bases outside the gene matches. The CDR3 nucleotides are TGTGCCAGCAGTCCCGGGGGGGTGGCGCAGTACTTC. Protein product: CASSPGGVAQYF.

This clonotype was detected ten times or more. CDR3 coding DNA: TGTGCCAGCGGCAAAGGGAACACCGGGGAGCTGTTTTTT. Protein product: CASGKGNTGELFF. J is TRBJ2-2 and V is TRBV11-2, with D unclear. Germline V CDR1 and CDR2: SGHAT, FQNNGV. V lost 8 bases, J lost 1 base, and 8 bases lay in between. The CDR3 is 13 amino acids.

This clonotype was observed many times. The V and J genes are TRBV5-4 and TRBJ2-5, with unresolved D. The CDR3 loop spans 14 amino acids. The germline CDR1 and CDR2 sequences are SGHNT and YYREEE (reference sequence). The V and J ends lost 4 bases and 1 base respectively, with 11 bases between them. Here the CDR3 reads CASSPRRLQETQYF. In nucleotides, the CDR3 is TGTGCCAGCAGCCCCCGACGCCTCCAAGAGACCCAGTACTTC.

This clonotype was detected ten times or more. The chain recombines TRBV5-4 with TRBJ2-2; 9 positions agree with TRBD2. Germline trimming cut 1 base from V and 1 base from J; bases unmatched to any gene: 2. In germline, CDR1 is SGHNT, CDR2 YYREEE (reference sequence). The CDR3 runs 16 residues. The CDR3 bases are TGTGCCAGCAGCTTGAGTAGCGGGGGGAACACCGGGGAGCTGTTTTTT. The encoded protein is CASSLSSGGNTGELFF. The full variable domain, with the rest looked up from reference TRBV5-4 and TRBJ2-2, is ETGVTQSPTHLIKTRGQQVTLRCSSQSGHNTVSWYQQALGQGPQFIFQYYREEENGRGNFPPRFSGLQFPNYSSELNVNALELDDSALYLCASSLSSGGNTGELFFGEGSRLTVL.

This clonotype was seen more than once but under ten times. The gene calls are TRBV19 and TRBJ2-3, with 8 bases lining up with TRBD1. The CDR3 contains 16 residues. Germline values: CDR1 LNHDA, CDR2 SQIVND (reference sequence). The V and J ends lost 3 bases and 0 bases, in that order; junction bases with no gene match: 5. The CDR3, as DNA: TGTGCCAGTAGTATCGGGACAGGCTCTAGCACAGATACGCAGTATTTT. It is translated as CASSIGTGSSTDTQYF.

The chain has TRBV4-2 and TRBJ2-5, with D perhaps TRBD2 (6 bases). Trimming cost V 1 base and J 4 bases, with 10 bases left between them. The CDR3 covers 14 residues. Germline V CDR1 and CDR2: LGHNA, YNFKEQ. CDR3 residues: CASSQGVSGETQYF. The DNA of the CDR3 is TGTGCCAGCAGCCAAGGAGTTAGCGGAGAGACCCAGTACTTC.

This clonotype was found many times. The gene calls are TRBV29-1 and TRBJ1-4; D is undetermined. Germline loops: CDR1 SQVTM, CDR2 ANQGSEA. This CDR3 has 14 amino acids. The germline V and J ends were trimmed by 2 bases and 0 bases, with 7 bases remaining between them. In nucleotides, the CDR3 is TGCAGCGTTGAAATTGGAACAACTAATGAAAAACTGTTTTTT. Its translation is CSVEIGTTNEKLFF. Full variable domain (remainder filled in from reference TRBV29-1 and TRBJ1-4): SAVISQKPSRDICQRGTSLTIQCQVDSQVTMMFWYRQQPGQSLTLIATANQGSEATYESGFVIDKFPISRPNLTFSTLTVSNMSPEDSSIYLCSVEIGTTNEKLFFGSGTQLSVL.

This clonotype was counted many times. The chain has TRBV7-3 and TRBJ2-7, with D unresolved. Germline values: CDR1 SGHTA, CDR2 FQGTGA. CDR3 length: 15 residues. V was trimmed by 5 bases and J by 2 bases, leaving 16 bases between them. The CDR3 protein is CASSPVASTPYEQYF. In DNA form, the CDR3 reads TGTGCCAGCAGCCCCGTTGCATCTACCCCCTACGAGCAGTACTTC.

This clonotype was recorded at least ten times. The chain combines TRBV6-5 with TRBJ1-1; D is possibly TRBD1 (6 bases). CDR3 size: 13 residues. From germline, CDR1 is MNHEY and CDR2 SVGAGI. Trimming removed 6 bases from V and 3 bases from J, with 11 bases in between. DNA of the CDR3: TGTGCCAGCAGAGACAGGCCTGACACTGAAGCTTTCTTT. Protein sequence: CASRDRPDTEAFF.

This clonotype was observed many times. The chain uses TRBV7-8 and TRBJ2-3; 9 nucleotides align to TRBD2. After removal of 6 bases from V and 4 bases from J, the junction contained 11 bases not matched to a gene. Germline V gene lookup returns CDR1 SGHVS and CDR2 FQNEAQ. CDR3 length: 16 amino acids. The CDR3 loop is CASRRSAGGPSDTQYF. For the CDR3, the DNA is TGTGCCAGCAGGAGGTCGGCGGGAGGGCCCTCAGATACGCAGTATTTT.

This clonotype was counted only a few times. Possible read error: a much larger clone is one base away. The chain carries TRBV21-1 and TRBJ2-7; the table assigns TRBD1, which was not confirmed against the DNA. TRBV21-1 is an annotated pseudogene. CDR3 length: 15 residues. CDR3 amino acids: CTSSTGDRSTYEQYF. CDR3 bases: TGTACCAGCAGCACCGGGGACAGGTCTACCTACGAGCAGTACTTC.

This clonotype showed up just a few times. CDR3 protein: CASSLLSSRSSGSLYEQFF. The CDR3 bases are TGTGCCAGCAGCTTGTTGTCCTCTCGGTCCAGCGGGAGTTTGTACGAGCAGTTCTTC. The gene calls are TRBV11-2 and TRBJ2-1, with TRBD2 matching 8 bases. V lost 3 bases to trimming and J lost 10 bases; unmatched junction nucleotides: 23. Germline CDR1 is SGHAT and CDR2 is FQNNGV. There are 19 residues in the CDR3.

This clonotype has just a few counts. V usage is TRBV5-1 and J usage is TRBJ1-1, with 8 bases identical to TRBD1. The ends lost 4 bases at V and 5 bases at J; junction bases unmatched: 1. The CDR3 has 12 residues. Germline CDR1 reads SGHRS; CDR2 reads YFSETQ. CDR3 sequence: CASSGQGTEAFF. The CDR3 nucleotides read TGCGCCAGCAGCGGACAGGGAACTGAAGCTTTCTTT. The variable domain in full, with the rest retrieved from reference TRBV5-1 and TRBJ1-1, is KAGVTQTPRYLIKTRGQQVTLSCSPISGHRSVSWYQQTPGQGLQFLFEYFSETQRNKGNFPGRFSGRQFSNSRSEMNVSTLELGDSALYLCASSGQGTEAFFGQGTRLTVV.

This clonotype was counted many times. The chain uses TRBV2 and TRBJ1-5, with a weak D call TRBD1 (5 bases). Germline V gene data show CDR1 as SNHLY and CDR2 as FYNNEI. V lost 3 bases to trimming and J lost 4 bases, with 19 bases between them. CDR3 size: 17 residues. CDR3 in amino acids: CASSEGWGSLLNQPQHF. Written as DNA, the CDR3 is TGTGCCAGCAGTGAGGGCTGGGGCAGTCTCTTAAATCAGCCCCAGCATTTT.

This clonotype was recorded many times. The CDR3 coding sequence is TGTGCCAGCAGTTACTCTTACCGGACCCCAGGGCAGTTCTTC. It encodes CASSYSYRTPGQFF. The chain employs TRBV6-5 and TRBJ2-1; D unresolved. V dropped 0 bases and J dropped 12 bases, with 15 bases sitting between them. The length of the CDR3 is 14 residues. Germline assignment: CDR1 MNHEY and CDR2 SVGAGI.

This clonotype was observed at least ten times. The J gene is TRBJ1-6, the V gene TRBV29-1; D is undetermined. The CDR3 is made up of 13 amino acids. V was cut by 4 bases and J by 7 bases, with 11 bases left in between. Germline loops: CDR1 SQVTM, CDR2 ANQGSEA. CDR3 sequence: CSVVDGRNSPLHF. CDR3 nucleotide sequence: TGCAGCGTTGTGGACGGTCGGAATTCACCCCTCCACTTT.

V and J are TRBV5-1 and TRBJ2-7, with a weak D call TRBD2 (6 bases). The CDR3 is 14 residues long. Trimming shortened V by 7 bases and J by 4 bases, and 18 bases separated the two germline ends. CDR1 is SGHRS, CDR2 YFSETQ, per germline. Written as DNA, the CDR3 is TGCGCCAGCTCCCAGGGACTGGGTTTTTACGAGCAGTACTTC. Translating gives CASSQGLGFYEQYF.

The table lists this clonotype with a few counts. The gene calls are TRBV5-1 and TRBJ2-1, with a tentative D call TRBD2 (6 bases). The V end was cut by 4 bases, the J end by 7 bases, with 18 bases between. Germline V gene data show CDR1 as SGHRS and CDR2 as YFSETQ. This CDR3 has 15 residues. Written as DNA, the CDR3 is TGCGCCAGCAGCCCGGACGGCGGGGTGGATAATGAGCAGTTCTTC. This encodes CASSPDGGVDNEQFF.